The TCR beta chain described here comes from a study of control samples from healthy donors and cancer patients. Assay used: immunoSEQ multiplex PCR; TCRdb lists only in-frame clones, some missing. The top ten hold 15% to 19% of the sample, which has about 84,000 clones, around 91% seen once. The sample was blood. The sequence derives from a man aged 25 to 40 in good health.

The CDR3 bases are TGTGCCAGCAGCCAAACAGGGGCTCATAGCAATCAGCCCCAGCATTTT. Translated, it gives CASSQTGAHSNQPQHF. The rearrangement links TRBV7-8 to TRBJ1-5; the match to TRBD1 covers 7 bases. With 5 bases clipped from V and 0 bases from J, the junction kept 7 bases outside the gene matches. The germline CDR1 and CDR2 sequences are SGHVS and FQNEAQ. The CDR3 totals 16 residues.